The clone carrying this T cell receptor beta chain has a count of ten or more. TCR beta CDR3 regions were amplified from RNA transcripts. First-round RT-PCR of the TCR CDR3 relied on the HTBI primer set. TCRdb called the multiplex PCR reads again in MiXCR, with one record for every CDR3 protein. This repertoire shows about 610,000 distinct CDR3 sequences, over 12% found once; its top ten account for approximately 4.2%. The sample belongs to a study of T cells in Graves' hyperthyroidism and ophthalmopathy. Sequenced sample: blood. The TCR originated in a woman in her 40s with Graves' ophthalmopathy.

The CDR3 nucleotides read TGTGCCAGTGGGCTACAGGGGGCGATCGGAAACACCATATATTTT. Translation gives CASGLQGAIGNTIYF. The rearrangement joins TRBV6-1 to TRBJ1-3, with 9 bases matching TRBD1. V was pared by 9 bases and J by 4 bases, with 10 bases of the junction left unmatched. The CDR3 sequence is 15 residues long. Per germline, CDR1 MNHNS and CDR2 SASEGT.